The present entry profiles one T cell receptor beta chain with its context. Time point specified: patch test 1, 2 weeks after DPC sensitization. Regarding treatment: therapeutic diphenylcyclopropenone sensitization with weekly scalp DPC. Unfractionated whole blood was the source of the extracted total RNA. The sample is drawn from a study of human T cells and chemical hapten exposure. Per the germline V gene, CDR1 is LGHNT and CDR2 is FRNRAP. The CDR3 contains 15 residues. The V and J ends lost 0 bases and 6 bases respectively, with 15 bases between them. TCRdb passed the RACE reads through MiXCR, listing each CDR3 protein once. The sample has around 380,000 distinct CDR3 sequences, roughly 4.8% seen once; the top ten hold about 2.1%.

This material consisted of whole blood, taken in connection with sensitization to the hapten diphenylcyclopropenone (DPC). The chain recombines TRBV12-5 with TRBJ2-7, with D perhaps matching TRBD1 or TRBD2 (5 bases each). The sequence was obtained from a woman between 50 and 59 years old with alopecia areata. Some clones in this sample may be carry-over from other donors' samples. Here the CDR3 reads CASGLVLSGTGEQYF. CDR3 in DNA: TGTGCTAGTGGTTTGGTACTATCAGGGACGGGCGAGCAGTACTTC.